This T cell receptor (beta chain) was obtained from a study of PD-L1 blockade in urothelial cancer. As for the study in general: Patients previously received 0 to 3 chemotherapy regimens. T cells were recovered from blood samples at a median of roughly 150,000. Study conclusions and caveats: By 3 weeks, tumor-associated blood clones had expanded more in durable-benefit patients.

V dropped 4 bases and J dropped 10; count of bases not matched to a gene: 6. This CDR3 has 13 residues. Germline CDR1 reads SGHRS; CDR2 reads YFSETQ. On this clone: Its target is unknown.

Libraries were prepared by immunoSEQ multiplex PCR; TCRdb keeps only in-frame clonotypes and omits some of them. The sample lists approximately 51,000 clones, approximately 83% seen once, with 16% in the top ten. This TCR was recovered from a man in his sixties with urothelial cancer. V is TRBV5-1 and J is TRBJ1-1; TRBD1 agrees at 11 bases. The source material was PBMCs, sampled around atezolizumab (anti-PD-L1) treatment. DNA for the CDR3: TGCGCCAGCAGCCAGGACAGGGGGCGAGGAGCTTTCTTT. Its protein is CASSQDRGRGAFF.